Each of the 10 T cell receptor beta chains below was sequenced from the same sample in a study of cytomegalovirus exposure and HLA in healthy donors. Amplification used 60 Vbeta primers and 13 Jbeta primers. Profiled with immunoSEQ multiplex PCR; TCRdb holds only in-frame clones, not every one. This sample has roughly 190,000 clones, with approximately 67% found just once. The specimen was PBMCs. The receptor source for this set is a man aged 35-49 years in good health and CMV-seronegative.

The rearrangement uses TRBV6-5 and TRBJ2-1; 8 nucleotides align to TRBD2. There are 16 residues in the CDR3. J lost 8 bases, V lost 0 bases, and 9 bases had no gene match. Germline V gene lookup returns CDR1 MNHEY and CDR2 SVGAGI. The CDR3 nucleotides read TGTGCCAGCAGTTACTCGAACGGCGGGAGGATGGATGAGCAGTTCTTC. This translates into CASSYSNGGRMDEQFF.

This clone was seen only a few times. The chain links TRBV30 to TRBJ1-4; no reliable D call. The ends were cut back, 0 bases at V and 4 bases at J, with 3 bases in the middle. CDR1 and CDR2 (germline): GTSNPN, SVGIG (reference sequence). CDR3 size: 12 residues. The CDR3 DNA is TGTGCCTGGAGTGTCTTTAATGAAAAACTGTTTTTT. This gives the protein CAWSVFNEKLFF.

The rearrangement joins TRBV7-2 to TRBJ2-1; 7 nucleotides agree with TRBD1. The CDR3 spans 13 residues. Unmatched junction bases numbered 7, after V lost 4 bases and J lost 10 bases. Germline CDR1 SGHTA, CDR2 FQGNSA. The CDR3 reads CASSWDRILEQFF. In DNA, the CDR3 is TGTGCCAGCAGCTGGGACAGAATCTTAGAGCAGTTCTTC. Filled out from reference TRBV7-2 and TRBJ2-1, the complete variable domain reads GAGVSQSPSNKVTEKGKDVELRCDPISGHTALYWYRQSLGQGLEFLIYFQGNSAPDKSGLPSDRFSAERTGGSVSTLTIQRTQQEDSAVYLCASSWDRILEQFFGPGTRLTVL.

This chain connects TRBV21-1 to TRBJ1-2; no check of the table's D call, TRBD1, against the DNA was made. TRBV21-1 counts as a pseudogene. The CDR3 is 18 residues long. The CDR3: CASSFPDRMGQGKCGYTF. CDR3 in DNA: TGTGCCAGCAGCTTCCCTGACCGAATGGGGCAGGGTAAATGTGGCTACACCTTC.

CDR3 coding DNA: TGTGCCAGCAGCCCCCGACAGGGGGCGGTCGCCTACGAGCAGTACTTC. It is translated as CASSPRQGAVAYEQYF. The chain couples TRBV7-8 to TRBJ2-7; 10 nucleotides match TRBD1. Germline V gene sequence: CDR1 SGHVS, CDR2 FQNEAQ. V lost 5 bases and J lost 2; bases outside the gene matches: 9. The CDR3 is 16 amino acids. The full variable domain, in which reference TRBV7-8 and TRBJ2-7 provide the parts outside the CDR3, is GAGVSQSPRYKVAKRGQDVALRCDPISGHVSLFWYQQALGQGPEFLTYFQNEAQLDKSGLPSDRFFAERPEGSVSTLKIQRTQQEDSAVYLCASSPRQGAVAYEQYFGPGTRLTVT.

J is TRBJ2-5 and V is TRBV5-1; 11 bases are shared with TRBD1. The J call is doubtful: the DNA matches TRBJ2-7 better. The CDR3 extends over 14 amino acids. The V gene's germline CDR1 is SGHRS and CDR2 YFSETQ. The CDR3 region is CASRKGTGGYEQYF. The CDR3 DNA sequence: TGCGCCAGCAGGAAAGGGACAGGGGGCTACGAGCAGTACTTC.

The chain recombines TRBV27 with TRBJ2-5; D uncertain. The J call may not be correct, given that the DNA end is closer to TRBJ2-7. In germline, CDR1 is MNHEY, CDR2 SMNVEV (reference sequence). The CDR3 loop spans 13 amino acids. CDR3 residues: CASSLGQTYEQYF. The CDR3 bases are TGTGCCAGCAGTTTAGGGCAGACCTACGAGCAGTACTTC.

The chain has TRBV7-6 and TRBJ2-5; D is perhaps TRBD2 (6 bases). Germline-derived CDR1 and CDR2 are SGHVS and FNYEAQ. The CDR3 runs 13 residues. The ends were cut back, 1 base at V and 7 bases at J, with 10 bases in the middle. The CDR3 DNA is TGTGCCAGCAGCTTAGAGACAGCGGGGACCCAGTACTTC. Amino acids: CASSLETAGTQYF.

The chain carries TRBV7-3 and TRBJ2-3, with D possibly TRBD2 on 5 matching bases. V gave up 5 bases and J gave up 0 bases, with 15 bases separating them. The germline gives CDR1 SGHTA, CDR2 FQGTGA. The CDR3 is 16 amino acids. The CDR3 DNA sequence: TGTGCCAGCAGCCGCTCTTTGCGGACTAGCACAGATACGCAGTATTTT. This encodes CASSRSLRTSTDTQYF.

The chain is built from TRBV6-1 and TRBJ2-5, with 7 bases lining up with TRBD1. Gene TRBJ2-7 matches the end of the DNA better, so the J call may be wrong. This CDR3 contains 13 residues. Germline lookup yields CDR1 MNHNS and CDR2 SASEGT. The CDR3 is CASKTTGTHEQYF. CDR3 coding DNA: TGTGCCAGCAAAACGACAGGGACCCACGAGCAGTACTTC.